These 4 T cell receptor beta chains originate from one sample sequenced in a study of blood T cell repertoires in COVID-19. Sequencing used immunoSEQ multiplex PCR; TCRdb keeps in-frame clones, though not all of them. The sample lists roughly 260,000 clones; around 90% were seen once. Sequencing was done on a sample of PBMCs or T cells enriched from blood (not recorded which). Every receptor here comes from a human donor in a cohort exposed to, infected with or recovered from COVID-19 (not recorded which). The donor label of this sample is uncertain.

The rearrangement uses TRBV5-5 and TRBJ1-1; D gene ambiguous. There are 14 residues in the CDR3. The V gene's germline CDR1 is SGHKS and CDR2 YYEKEE (reference sequence). Trimming took 4 bases from V and 4 from J, leaving 14 bases between them. Here the CDR3 DNA reads TGTGCCAGCAGCATTCTCGAACAATCCACTGAAGCTTTCTTT. Protein: CASSILEQSTEAFF.

The chain couples TRBV2 to TRBJ2-5; weak D call: TRBD1 (5 bases). CDR3 length equals 13 residues. Germline V gives CDR1 SNHLY, CDR2 FYNNEI. Trimming took off 0 bases at V and 7 bases at J, with 9 bases between the two ends. The CDR3 bases are TGTGCCAGCAGTGAAGCCGTAACAGGGACCCAGTACTTC. Encoded protein: CASSEAVTGTQYF.

V gene TRBV20-1 combines with J gene TRBJ1-5; weak D call: TRBD1 (5 bases). Trimming left V 3 bases short and J 0 bases short, with 9 bases between. Germline V lookup: CDR1 DFQATT, CDR2 SNEGSKA (reference sequence). The CDR3 covers 14 residues. The CDR3 here is CSASRRDSNQPQHF. CDR3 DNA: TGCAGTGCTAGTCGCAGGGATAGCAATCAGCCCCAGCATTTT.

About this clone itself: Distinct nucleotide sequences in the sample also encode this CDR3. The chain carries TRBV9 and TRBJ2-3; perhaps TRBD1 as D (5 bases). This CDR3 is built from 14 residues. Germline assignment: CDR1 SGDLS and CDR2 YYNGEE. The V and J ends lost 0 bases and 4 bases respectively, with 9 bases between them. Here the CDR3 reads CASSVGGSPDTQYF. The CDR3 DNA reads TGTGCCAGCAGCGTAGGGGGCAGTCCAGATACGCAGTATTTT.